The present entry profiles one T cell receptor (beta chain) with its context. Its matching antigen is unknown. Produced via immunoSEQ multiplex PCR; TCRdb's table is partial and in-frame only. The table records tens of thousands of clones, around nine tenths of them present only once. These data originate in a study of T cell responses to AZD1222 COVID-19 vaccine. Study observations and caveats: Spike-specific TCRs gained breadth and depth after people received two AZD1222 doses. Only a handful of individuals given AZD1222 were seropositive at baseline.

V was shortened by 3 bases and J by 7 bases, with 9 bases between the two germline ends. Germline lookup yields CDR1 LGHDT and CDR2 YNNKEL (reference sequence). The CDR3 is 12 amino acids. The receptor comes from an adult who received the AZD1222 COVID-19 vaccine. The J gene is TRBJ1-2, the V gene TRBV3-1 (or the pseudogene TRBV3-2), with D uncertain. The sample consisted of peripheral blood, taken 28 days after the second AZD1222 dose. CDR3 in amino acids: CASSQVRAGYTF. CDR3 bases: TGTGCCAGCAGCCAGGTTAGGGCTGGCTACACCTTC.